Listed below are T cell receptor beta chains from one sample, sequenced in a study of blood T cell repertoires in COVID-19. Produced via immunoSEQ multiplex PCR; TCRdb's table is partial and in-frame only. This table holds 55,000 or so clones, more than 70% found once. Sequencing was done on a sample of peripheral blood. The receptor set was obtained from a man aged 55 to 70 with active COVID-19. The CDR3 runs from the conserved cysteine through the conserved F or W. A D gene is named only where the DNA matches it firmly. The listing skips clone size in some rows; elsewhere it reads once, few, many or a size class.

d_gene	abundance	j_gene	v_gene	CDR3aa	CDR3nt
.	.	TRBJ2-5	TRBV18	CASSPLAGIGQQETQYF	TGTGCCAGCTCACCACTCGCGGGTATAGGGCAGCAAGAGACCCAGTACTTC
.	.	TRBJ1-2	TRBV7-2	CASRSDNYYGYTF	TGTGCCAGCAGATCAGACAACTACTATGGCTACACCTTC
.	.	TRBJ1-2	TRBV6-2/TRBV6-3	CASSPDRIYGYTF	TGTGCCAGCAGTCCCGACAGAATCTATGGCTACACCTTC
TRBD1	.	TRBJ2-5	TRBV10-3	CAISESKTGGSRETQYF	TGTGCCATCAGTGAGTCAAAGACAGGGGGCTCCAGGGAGACCCAGTACTTC
.	.	TRBJ1-2	TRBV19	CASRYDGDYGYTF	TGTGCCAGTAGATACGACGGGGACTATGGCTACACCTTC
.	few	TRBJ1-2	TRBV5-1	CASSLQDKLGYTF	TGCGCCAGCAGCTTGCAGGACAAGCTTGGCTACACCTTC
.	.	TRBJ2-1	TRBV11-2	CASSRYSGFKFF	TGTGCCAGCAGTCGCTATAGCGGATTTAAGTTCTTC
.	.	TRBJ1-3	TRBV5-1	CASSLGAAVSGNTIYF	TGCGCCAGCAGCTTGGGGGCTGCAGTCTCTGGAAACACCATATATTTT
TRBD2	.	TRBJ2-2	TRBV2	CASSGTSHTGELFF	TGTGCCAGCAGTGGGACTAGCCATACCGGGGAGCTGTTTTTT
TRBD2	.	TRBJ2-1	TRBV9	CASSVVGAGPSNEQFF	TGTGCCAGCAGCGTAGTAGGAGCGGGGCCGTCGAATGAGCAGTTCTTC
.	.	TRBJ1-4	TRBV15	CATSRDQGSPTNEKLFF	TGTGCCACCAGCAGGGACCAGGGGTCCCCAACTAATGAAAAACTGTTTTTT
.	.	TRBJ2-5	TRBV7-3	CASSLRAGVKGETQYF	TGTGCCAGCAGCTTACGAGCAGGGGTGAAAGGAGAGACCCAGTACTTC
.	.	TRBJ2-1	TRBV12-3/TRBV12-4	CASSLSNEQFF	TGTGCCAGCAGTTTGAGCAATGAGCAGTTCTTC
TRBD1	.	TRBJ2-7	TRBV5-1	CASRDARGQGSYEQYF	TGCGCCAGCAGAGACGCTAGGGGACAGGGATCCTACGAGCAGTACTTC
TRBD2	.	TRBJ2-7	TRBV18	CASSPETSGSYEQYF	TGTGCCAGCTCACCCGAGACTAGCGGGAGCTACGAGCAGTACTTC
TRBD1	.	TRBJ2-1	TRBV10-3	CATSREQGDYNEQFF	TGTGCCACTAGCCGAGAACAGGGGGACTACAATGAGCAGTTCTTC
.	.	TRBJ2-4	TRBV13	CASSLGAPLAKNIQYF	TGTGCCAGCAGCTTAGGAGCTCCCCTAGCCAAAAACATTCAGTACTTC
.	.	TRBJ1-4	TRBV3-1/TRBV3-2	CASTQGSHNEKLFF	TGTGCCAGCACCCAAGGGAGTCATAATGAAAAACTGTTTTTT
TRBD2	.	TRBJ2-3	TRBV18	CASSPRVAGSTDTQYF	TGTGCCAGCTCACCAAGGGTAGCGGGAAGCACAGATACGCAGTATTTT
TRBD1	.	TRBJ1-2	TRBV5-6	CASSFRGQTHGYTF	TGTGCCAGCAGCTTTCGGGGACAGACTCACGGCTACACCTTC
.	.	TRBJ1-2	TRBV7-6	CASSLSGQIPDGYTF	TGTGCCAGCAGCTTATCCGGACAGATCCCAGATGGCTACACCTTC
TRBD1	.	TRBJ1-2	TRBV18	CASSRQGSGYTF	TGTGCCAGCTCGAGACAGGGGAGTGGCTACACCTTC
TRBD1	.	TRBJ1-5	TRBV18	CASSPDRGSQPQHF	TGTGCCAGCTCACCCGACAGGGGAAGTCAGCCCCAGCATTTT
.	.	TRBJ1-6	TRBV30	CAWTFSGSPLHF	TGTGCCTGGACCTTCTCAGGTTCACCCCTCCACTTT
TRBD2	.	TRBJ2-1	TRBV14	CASSHHSGSGYNEQFF	TGTGCCAGCAGCCACCATAGCGGGAGTGGATACAATGAGCAGTTCTTC
.	.	TRBJ2-7	TRBV10-2	CASCQGLGYEQYF	TGCGCCAGCTGTCAGGGTTTGGGCTACGAGCAGTACTTC
.	.	TRBJ1-5	TRBV6-5	CASRLMMSNQPQHF	TGTGCCAGCAGACTTATGATGAGCAATCAGCCCCAGCATTTT
.	.	TRBJ2-3	TRBV12-3/TRBV12-4	CASRRVGTDTQYF	TGTGCCAGCAGGAGGGTGGGCACAGATACGCAGTATTTT
.	.	TRBJ1-4	TRBV18	CASSPSQGYEKLFF	TGTGCCAGCTCACCCTCCCAGGGGTACGAAAAACTGTTTTTT
TRBD1	.	TRBJ2-3	TRBV18	CASSPPQDRANTDTQYF	TGTGCCAGCTCACCACCCCAGGACAGGGCGAACACAGATACGCAGTATTTT
TRBD1	.	TRBJ1-4	TRBV19	CASSIIVRTGGAEEKLFF	TGTGCCAGTAGTATTATCGTACGGACAGGGGGCGCCGAGGAAAAACTGTTTTTT
.	.	TRBJ1-2	TRBV10-3	CAISPNPDYGYTF	TGTGCCATCAGCCCGAACCCGGACTATGGCTACACCTTC
TRBD2	.	TRBJ2-2	TRBV11-2	CASSLTAILAGGNTGELFF	TGTGCCAGCAGCTTAACCGCTATACTAGCGGGAGGGAACACCGGGGAGCTGTTTTTT
.	.	TRBJ1-5	TRBV6-5	CASRRQSNQPQHF	TGTGCCAGCAGGCGACAGTCGAATCAGCCCCAGCATTTT
.	.	TRBJ1-1	TRBV6-5	CASSYSRVGATEAFF	TGTGCCAGCAGTTACTCGAGAGTGGGGGCCACTGAAGCTTTCTTT
TRBD1	.	TRBJ1-2	TRBV3-1/TRBV3-2	CASSTDPGQGAGYTF	TGTGCCAGCAGCACTGACCCGGGACAGGGGGCAGGCTACACCTTC
TRBD2	.	TRBJ2-1	TRBV6-5	CASSYSTSKVYEQFF	TGTGCCAGCAGTTACTCGACTAGCAAGGTATATGAGCAGTTCTTC
TRBD1	few	TRBJ2-1	TRBV3-1/TRBV3-2	CASSFSGTGIYEQFF	TGTGCCAGCAGTTTCTCCGGGACAGGGATCTATGAGCAGTTCTTC
TRBD2	.	TRBJ2-7	TRBV7-9	CASSARGSGSYEQYF	TGTGCCAGCAGCGCCCGGGGTAGCGGGAGTTACGAGCAGTACTTC
TRBD2	.	TRBJ2-7	TRBV10-3	CAISNEGLAGDEQYF	TGTGCCATCAGCAACGAGGGACTAGCGGGAGACGAGCAGTACTTC
.	few	TRBJ1-6	TRBV9	CASSVAGAGDNSPLHF	TGTGCCAGCAGCGTAGCTGGGGCAGGGGATAATTCACCCCTCCACTTT
TRBD2	once	TRBJ2-1	TRBV5-1	CASSFLLAGMSSYNEQFF	TGCGCCAGCAGCTTCCTACTAGCGGGAATGAGCTCCTACAATGAGCAGTTCTTC
.	once	TRBJ1-5	TRBV3-1/TRBV3-2	CASSVYSNQPQHF	TGTGCCAGCAGCGTATATAGCAATCAGCCCCAGCATTTT